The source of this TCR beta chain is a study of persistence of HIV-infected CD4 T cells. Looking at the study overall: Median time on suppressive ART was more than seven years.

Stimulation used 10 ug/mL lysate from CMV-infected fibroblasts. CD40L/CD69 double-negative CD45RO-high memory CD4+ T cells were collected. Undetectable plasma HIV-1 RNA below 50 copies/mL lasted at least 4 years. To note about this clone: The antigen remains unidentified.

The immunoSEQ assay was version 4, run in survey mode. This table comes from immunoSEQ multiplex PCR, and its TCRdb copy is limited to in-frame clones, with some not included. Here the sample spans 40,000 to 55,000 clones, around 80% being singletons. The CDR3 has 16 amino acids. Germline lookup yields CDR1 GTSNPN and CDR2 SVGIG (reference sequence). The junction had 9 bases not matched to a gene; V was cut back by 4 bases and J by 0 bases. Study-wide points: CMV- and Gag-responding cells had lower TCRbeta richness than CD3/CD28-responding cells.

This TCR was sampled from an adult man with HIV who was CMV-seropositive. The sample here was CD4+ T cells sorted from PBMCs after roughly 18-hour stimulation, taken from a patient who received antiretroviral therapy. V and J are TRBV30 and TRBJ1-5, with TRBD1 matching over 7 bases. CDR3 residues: CAWTSGTDLSNQPQHF. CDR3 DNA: TGTGCCTGGACCTCGGGGACAGACCTTAGCAATCAGCCCCAGCATTTT.